Below, 29 T cell receptor beta chains from the same sample are listed, as sequenced in a study of identical twins. TCRdb processed the 5' RACE reads anew with MiXCR; each CDR3 protein has one entry. The sample carries approximately 190,000 distinct CDR3 sequences, more than 15% recorded once. The sample was also reused in another study, on T cells expressing NK-cell markers.

The sample consisted of CD8+ T cells sorted from blood. The receptor source for this set is a woman younger than 30 in good health.

This clonotype came up a few times. The J gene is TRBJ2-7, the V gene TRBV29-1; perhaps TRBD2 as D (8 bases). V lost 4 bases, J lost 0 bases, and 13 bases lay in between. Looked up from germline, CDR1 is SQVTM and CDR2 is ANQGSEA. The CDR3 covers 14 residues. The CDR3 region has the DNA TGCAGCGTTGCGGGAGGGGACAGCTCCTACGAGCAGTACTTC. This translates into CSVAGGDSSYEQYF.

V usage is TRBV3-1 and J usage is TRBJ1-2; a possible D gene is TRBD1 (5 bases). Trimming left V 3 bases short and J 3 bases short, with 14 bases between. The CDR3 consists of 15 residues. The germline V gene encodes CDR1 LGHDT and CDR2 YNNKEL (reference sequence). CDR3 DNA sequence: TGTGCCAGCAGCCAGACCCAGGGAGGGGACTATGGCTACACCTTC. Residues: CASSQTQGGDYGYTF.

The rearrangement uses TRBV7-3 and TRBJ2-7, with 10 bases aligning to TRBD2. Per the germline V gene, CDR1 is SGHTA and CDR2 is FQGTGA. The CDR3 runs to 18 residues. The V gene end was trimmed by 5 bases and the J gene end by 6 bases; junction bases not matched to a gene: 19. CDR3 in amino acids: CASSPLFLSSGGAREQYF. The CDR3 DNA reads TGTGCCAGCAGCCCTCTCTTTCTTTCTAGCGGGGGAGCCCGCGAGCAGTACTTC.

The rearrangement joins TRBV7-9 to TRBJ2-3; D might be TRBD2 (6 bases). V was trimmed by 5 bases and J by 6 bases, leaving 18 bases between them. The CDR3 totals 15 residues. Germline loops: CDR1 SEHNR, CDR2 FQNEAQ (reference sequence). The CDR3 here is CASSAQTSAEDTQYF. The CDR3 coding sequence is TGTGCCAGCAGCGCCCAGACTAGTGCCGAGGATACGCAGTATTTT.

The chain has TRBV4-2 and TRBJ2-5; D might be TRBD2 (6 bases). V gave up 4 bases and J gave up 3 bases, with 12 bases separating them. The CDR3 length is 14 residues. Germline V gene lookup returns CDR1 LGHNA and CDR2 YNFKEQ. CDR3 nucleotide sequence: TGTGCCAGCAGCCTAAACCCGGGGGAAGAGACCCAGTACTTC. As protein: CASSLNPGEETQYF.

This rearrangement joins TRBV11-3 to TRBJ2-3, with TRBD2 matching 14 bases. This CDR3 has 16 amino acids. Losses at the gene ends were 5 bases for V and 5 bases for J; bases not matched to a gene: 6. Germline-derived CDR1 and CDR2 are SGHNT and YENEEA. CDR3 amino acids: CASSTRLAGGQDTQYF. CDR3 bases: TGTGCCAGCAGCACCCGACTAGCGGGAGGGCAAGATACGCAGTATTTT.

The chain couples TRBV20-1 to TRBJ2-1, with TRBD1 matching over 7 bases. The J segment lost 8 bases and the V segment lost 1 base, leaving 5 bases of the junction unmatched. Germline-derived CDR1 and CDR2 are DFQATT and SNEGSKA (reference sequence). The CDR3 runs to 13 residues. The CDR3 bases are TGCAGTGCTAGAGCGGGACAGAGGGATGAGCAGTTCTTC. Amino acids: CSARAGQRDEQFF.

This clonotype has at least ten counts. The rearrangement joins TRBV3-1 to TRBJ2-1, with a weak D call TRBD1 (6 bases). Germline assignment: CDR1 LGHDT and CDR2 YNNKEL (reference sequence). The CDR3 is 14 residues long. V lost 4 bases and J lost 9, with 16 bases in between. The CDR3 region has the DNA TGTGCCAGCAGCCCCGACCGAGGGGGTGCTGAGCAGTTCTTC. Its translation: CASSPDRGGAEQFF.

For this clonotype: One junction end disagrees with the germline gene, perhaps due to a read error. The chain links TRBV5-6 to TRBJ1-2, with unresolved D. From germline, CDR1 is SGHDT and CDR2 YYEEEE. This CDR3 spans 9 amino acids. The CDR3 DNA sequence: TGTGCCAGCAGCCCCGGACCAATCTTC. This codes for CASSPGPIF.

This clonotype was detected many times. This chain connects TRBV7-9 to TRBJ1-2, with TRBD1 as a possible D gene (5 bases). This CDR3 region has 16 residues. Trimming left V 1 base short and J 7 bases short, with 19 bases between. Germline V gene data show CDR1 as SEHNR and CDR2 as FQNEAQ (reference sequence). The CDR3 DNA follows: TGTGCCAGCAGCTTAGAGGTCCCGGCCAGGGATGCTGGCTACACCTTC. As protein: CASSLEVPARDAGYTF. The variable domain in full, completed from reference TRBV7-9 and TRBJ1-2, reads DTGVSQNPRHKITKRGQNVTFRCDPISEHNRLYWYRQTLGQGPEFLTYFQNEAQLEKSRLLSDRFSAERPKGSFSTLEIQRTEQGDSAMYLCASSLEVPARDAGYTFGSGTRLTVV.

This clonotype was seen many times. The J gene is TRBJ2-5, the V gene TRBV4-3; 7 nucleotides align to TRBD2. Trimming took 0 bases from V and 4 from J; bases not matched to a gene: 8. Germline V lookup: CDR1 LGHNA, CDR2 YSLEER. This CDR3 has 16 amino acids. The CDR3 DNA reads TGCGCCAGCAGCCAAGATGGGTCGGGAGGATCAGAGACCCAGTACTTC. Translation: CASSQDGSGGSETQYF.

In its sample, this clonotype was seen a few times. The J gene is TRBJ2-7, the V gene TRBV13; a possible D gene is TRBD1 (6 bases). The CDR3 covers 16 residues. Trimming cost V 4 bases and J 1 base, with 17 bases left between them. Germline CDR1 reads PRHDT; CDR2 reads FYEKMQ (reference sequence). CDR3 loop: CASSSTGPTLSYEQYF. Here the CDR3 DNA reads TGTGCCAGCAGCTCGACAGGCCCCACTCTTTCCTACGAGCAGTACTTC. Supplemented by reference TRBV13 and TRBJ2-7, the full variable domain reads AAGVIQSPRHLIKEKRETATLKCYPIPRHDTVYWYQQGPGQDPQFLISFYEKMQSDKGSIPDRFSAQQFSDYHSELNMSSLELGDSALYFCASSSTGPTLSYEQYFGPGTRLTVT.

The chain carries TRBV9 and TRBJ1-5; unclear D gene. This CDR3 region has 14 residues. From germline, CDR1 is SGDLS and CDR2 YYNGEE. The V end lost 0 bases, the J end lost 0 bases, and 4 bases lay between the germline ends. CDR3 loop: CASSVEDSNQPQHF. Here the CDR3 DNA reads TGTGCCAGCAGCGTAGAGGATAGCAATCAGCCCCAGCATTTT.

The table lists this clonotype with a few counts. The chain couples TRBV10-2 to TRBJ2-7, with a possible D match to TRBD2 (5 bases). Germline values: CDR1 WSHSY, CDR2 SAAADI. This CDR3 has 11 amino acids. Trimming pared 6 bases from V and 7 bases from J, leaving 10 bases between. The CDR3 DNA sequence: TGCGCCAGCAGGACGGGGTGGGAGCAGTACTTC. Translating gives CASRTGWEQYF.

The chain employs TRBV27 and TRBJ1-1, with D possibly matching TRBD1 (6 bases). This CDR3 is 12 amino acids long. Trimming took off 7 bases at V and 11 bases at J, with 17 bases between the two ends. CDR1 is MNHEY, CDR2 SMNVEV, per germline (reference sequence). DNA of the CDR3: TGTGCCAGCAAAAGATTCGGAGGGGGGGCTTTCTTT. Encoded protein: CASKRFGGGAFF.

The V gene is TRBV9, the J gene TRBJ2-5; 8 positions match TRBD1. The germline CDR1 and CDR2 sequences are SGDLS and YYNGEE. CDR3 size: 13 residues. Unmatched junction bases numbered 1, after V lost 0 bases and J lost 6 bases. CDR3 in DNA: TGTGCCAGCAGCGTAGGGGACAGGCAGACCCAGTACTTC. Residues: CASSVGDRQTQYF.

At least ten counts were recorded for this clonotype. The chain joins TRBV5-1 to TRBJ2-2; D gene unclear. The CDR3 contains 11 residues. Per the germline V gene, CDR1 is SGHRS and CDR2 is YFSETQ. The ends were cut back, 4 bases at V and 6 bases at J, with 4 bases in the middle. The CDR3 bases are TGCGCCAGCAGCATTTCCGGGGAGCTGTTTTTT. Its translation: CASSISGELFF. Full variable domain (missing parts from reference TRBV5-1 and TRBJ2-2): KAGVTQTPRYLIKTRGQQVTLSCSPISGHRSVSWYQQTPGQGLQFLFEYFSETQRNKGNFPGRFSGRQFSNSRSEMNVSTLELGDSALYLCASSISGELFFGEGSRLTVL.

The chain is built from TRBV11-2 and TRBJ2-3; perhaps TRBD2 as D (6 bases). Trimming removed 5 bases from V and 6 bases from J, with 15 bases in between. Germline values: CDR1 SGHAT, CDR2 FQNNGV. The CDR3 contains 14 residues. The CDR3 spells CASSPGPGVDTQYF. The CDR3 region has the DNA TGTGCCAGCAGCCCGGGACCGGGGGTTGATACGCAGTATTTT. The entire variable domain, with the rest obtained from reference TRBV11-2 and TRBJ2-3, is as follows: EAGVAQSPRYKIIEKRQSVAFWCNPISGHATLYWYQQILGQGPKLLIQFQNNGVVDDSQLPKDRFSAERLKGVDSTLKIQPAKLEDSAVYLCASSPGPGVDTQYFGPGTRLTVL.

The chain links TRBV11-2 to TRBJ2-7; unclear D gene. The CDR3 runs to 13 residues. V gave up 1 base and J gave up 6 bases, with 10 bases separating them. Germline loops: CDR1 SGHAT, CDR2 FQNNGV. The CDR3 loop is CASSLALLSEQYF. Here the CDR3 DNA reads TGTGCCAGCAGCTTAGCTCTACTCTCCGAGCAGTACTTC.

The V call is TRBV24-1, the J call TRBJ2-2; 7 bases are shared with TRBD1. Germline assignment: CDR1 KGHDR and CDR2 SFDVKD. The CDR3 length is 15 residues. Unmatched junction bases numbered 5, after V lost 4 bases and J lost 4 bases. CDR3 loop: CATSEGQWGTGELFF. DNA of the CDR3: TGTGCCACCAGTGAGGGACAGTGGGGCACCGGGGAGCTGTTTTTT.

The genes are TRBV7-9 and TRBJ1-2; no clear D gene. Germline loops: CDR1 SEHNR, CDR2 FQNEAQ (reference sequence). V lost 1 base and J 3 bases, leaving 6 bases between the germline ends. The CDR3 runs 13 residues. The CDR3 coding sequence is TGTGCCAGCAGCTTAGAGATGTACTATGGCTACACCTTC. It specifies CASSLEMYYGYTF.

This clonotype was counted between two and nine times. V and J are TRBV20-1 and TRBJ1-1, with 7 nucleotides matching TRBD1. V was pared by 7 bases and J by 5 bases, with 7 bases of the junction left unmatched. The CDR3 contains 12 residues. CDR1 is DFQATT, CDR2 SNEGSKA, per germline (reference sequence). The CDR3 sequence: CSVPYRGTEAFF. The CDR3 region has the DNA TGCAGTGTCCCGTACAGGGGAACTGAAGCTTTCTTT.

The chain recombines TRBV11-2 with TRBJ2-5; a weak D match, TRBD1 (6 bases). This CDR3 is built from 16 residues. Germline V gives CDR1 SGHAT, CDR2 FQNNGV. V lost 5 bases and J lost 1, with 17 bases in between. CDR3 sequence reads: CASSLETGSFQETQYF. The CDR3 DNA reads TGTGCCAGCAGCCTTGAGACAGGAAGCTTCCAAGAGACCCAGTACTTC.

Only a few counts were recorded for this clonotype. V is TRBV11-2 and J is TRBJ1-1; D gene ambiguous. Looked up from germline, CDR1 is SGHAT and CDR2 is FQNNGV. The CDR3 is 18 residues long. Between the trimmed V and J ends, which lost 5 bases and 4 bases, there was a span of 26 bases. In nucleotides, the CDR3 is TGTGCCAGCAGCGTCAGAGACTGGGAATCCATTGGAACCACTGAAGCTTTCTTT. This codes for CASSVRDWESIGTTEAFF.

This clonotype was seen more than once but under ten times. The rearrangement links TRBV7-9 to TRBJ2-3; TRBD2 matches at 8 bases. The trim removed 6 bases at V and 1 base at J, leaving 0 bases unmatched. The CDR3 spans 13 residues. Germline CDR1 is SEHNR and CDR2 is FQNEAQ (reference sequence). CDR3 residues: CASRAGGTDTQYF. The CDR3 DNA follows: TGTGCCAGCAGAGCGGGGGGCACAGATACGCAGTATTTT.

This clonotype was picked up a small number of times. The rearrangement joins TRBV12-3 or TRBV12-4 to TRBJ2-1, with D perhaps matching TRBD1 or TRBD2 (6 bases each). V was trimmed by 6 bases and J by 5 bases, leaving 20 bases between them. This CDR3 is built from 16 residues. DNA of the CDR3: TGTGCCAGCAGGGCGGGCCCCCCCGGGGGCAACAATGAGCAGTTCTTC. Translated, it gives CASRAGPPGGNNEQFF.

The genes are TRBV27 and TRBJ1-1; weak D call: TRBD1 (5 bases). The CDR3 length is 11 residues. The germline V and J ends were trimmed by 8 bases and 6 bases, with 10 bases remaining between them. The germline gives CDR1 MNHEY, CDR2 SMNVEV (reference sequence). The CDR3 spells CASGRDPEAFF. The CDR3 DNA follows: TGTGCCAGCGGGAGGGACCCTGAAGCTTTCTTT.

A few counts support this clonotype. The chain uses TRBV9 and TRBJ2-1; D might be TRBD2 (7 bases). Germline V gene sequence: CDR1 SGDLS, CDR2 YYNGEE. This CDR3 contains 11 residues. CDR3 sequence reads: CASGEGVEQFF. The CDR3 DNA sequence: TGTGCAAGCGGGGAGGGGGTTGAGCAGTTCTTC. Complete variable domain (other parts from reference TRBV9 and TRBJ2-1): DSGVTQTPKHLITATGQRVTLRCSPRSGDLSVYWYQQSLDQGLQFLIQYYNGEERAKGNILERFSAQQFPDLHSELNLSSLELGDSALYFCASGEGVEQFFGPGTRLTVL.

This clonotype turned up a few times. The chain carries TRBV7-9 and TRBJ2-3, with a weak D call TRBD2 (6 bases). The CDR3 consists of 15 residues. Trimming removed 4 bases at V and 1 base at J, with 12 bases between. Germline CDR1 is SEHNR and CDR2 is FQNEAQ (reference sequence). The CDR3, as DNA: TGTGCCAGCAGCTCCCTCGGGGGAGGCACAGATACGCAGTATTTT. Translating it yields CASSSLGGGTDTQYF.